Each of the 19 T cell receptor beta chains below was sequenced from the same sample in a study of post-analysis software for immune sequencing data. cDNA libraries of TCR beta carried unique molecular identifiers. One entry per CDR3 protein results from TCRdb running MiXCR on the PCR reads. The sample records 500,000 to 600,000 distinct CDR3 sequences, 44% being singletons. No cognate antigen is known for these TCRs. Findings and caveats of the study: Relative to controls, patients had about five TRBV segments at higher frequency, with TRBV5-6, TRBV5-1 and TRBV20-1 among these.

The sample was blood. Every receptor here comes from a girl aged 10 to 17 with multiple sclerosis.

This rearrangement joins TRBV7-9 to TRBJ2-7, with D possibly being TRBD1 or TRBD2 (5 bases each). This CDR3 comprises 15 residues. V gave up 7 bases and J gave up 0 bases, with 16 bases separating them. The germline V gene has CDR1 SEHNR and CDR2 FQNEAQ (reference sequence). The CDR3 region is CASTIRDGGSYEQYF. For the CDR3, the DNA is TGTGCCAGCACCATCCGGGACGGCGGCTCCTACGAGCAGTACTTC.

The chain employs TRBV6-5 and TRBJ1-6; D is unclear. The CDR3 totals 16 residues. Trimming stripped 2 bases from V and 7 bases from J, with 15 bases between. Germline V gives CDR1 MNHEY, CDR2 SVGAGI. This chain's CDR3 is CASSYTAGRPNSPLHF. CDR3 bases: TGTGCCAGCAGTTACACAGCGGGCAGGCCGAATTCACCCCTCCACTTT.

The rearrangement links TRBV10-3 to TRBJ1-5; 8 bases agree with TRBD1. CDR3 length: 14 residues. V was pared by 5 bases and J by 5 bases, with 5 bases of the junction left unmatched. Germline V gives CDR1 ENHRY, CDR2 SYGVKD. CDR3 DNA: TGTGCCATCAGTAGGACAGGGCAAGATCAGCCCCAGCATTTT. It codes for CAISRTGQDQPQHF.

The genes are TRBV20-1 and TRBJ1-1, with 7 nucleotides matching TRBD1. Germline CDR1 is DFQATT and CDR2 is SNEGSKA (reference sequence). The trim removed 5 bases at V and 3 bases at J, leaving 9 bases unmatched. The CDR3 contains 14 residues. The CDR3 bases are TGCAGTGCTCGATGGACAGGAAGAGACACTGAAGCTTTCTTT. It specifies CSARWTGRDTEAFF.

V and J are TRBV9 and TRBJ1-6; D is ambiguous. V was clipped by 2 bases and J by 6 bases, with 3 bases between them. Germline assignment: CDR1 SGDLS and CDR2 YYNGEE. The CDR3 runs 12 residues. The DNA for the CDR3 is TGTGCCAGCAGCGTCTCTAATTCACCCCTCCACTTT. It codes for CASSVSNSPLHF.

This chain uses TRBV11-2 with TRBJ2-1; 13 nucleotides match TRBD2. CDR3 length: 15 residues. CDR1 and CDR2 from the germline V gene are SGHAT and FQNNGV. V lost 5 bases and J lost 6; bases outside the gene matches: 4. Written as DNA, the CDR3 is TGTGCCAGCAGCGCCGGGACTAGCGGGGCCAATGAGCAGTTCTTC. Its translation is CASSAGTSGANEQFF.

This clonotype was detected only a few times. The J gene is TRBJ2-7, the V gene TRBV20-1, with 11 bases lining up with TRBD2. The trim removed 3 bases at V and 2 bases at J, leaving 6 bases unmatched. This CDR3 is built from 15 residues. Germline CDR1 DFQATT, CDR2 SNEGSKA (reference sequence). CDR3 residues: CSARASGGFTYEQYF. CDR3 coding DNA: TGCAGTGCTAGGGCTAGCGGGGGGTTCACCTACGAGCAGTACTTC.

In this sample, this clonotype turned up a few times. Here the CDR3 DNA reads TGTGCCAGCAGCTTAGGATTAGATTGGACCGCTGAAGCTTTCTTT. Protein sequence: CASSLGLDWTAEAFF. The chain is built from TRBV7-9 and TRBJ1-1; D remains ambiguous. Trimming shortened V by 1 base and J by 6 bases, and 15 bases separated the two germline ends. In germline, CDR1 is SEHNR, CDR2 FQNEAQ (reference sequence). The CDR3 has 15 residues.

The genes are TRBV20-1 and TRBJ2-7; TRBD1 matches at 11 bases. V trimming: 1 base; J trimming: 3 bases; junction bases outside the gene matches: 5. Germline V gene lookup returns CDR1 DFQATT and CDR2 SNEGSKA (reference sequence). This CDR3 spans 15 amino acids. In nucleotides, the CDR3 is TGCAGTGCTAGAGTCCCGGGACAGGGGGTCTACGAGCAGTACTTC. Protein: CSARVPGQGVYEQYF.

The chain combines TRBV4-1 with TRBJ2-7; the D gene is possibly TRBD1 (6 bases). Germline lookup yields CDR1 MGHRA and CDR2 YSYEKL. The CDR3 covers 15 residues. V was clipped by 4 bases and J by 2 bases, with 15 bases between them. The CDR3 reads CASSRDNLGPYEQYF. CDR3 nucleotides: TGCGCCAGCAGCCGGGACAATCTGGGGCCCTACGAGCAGTACTTC.

The chain uses TRBV5-1 and TRBJ2-6; the D is unclear. Germline loops: CDR1 SGHRS, CDR2 YFSETQ. Trimming took 4 bases from V and 0 from J, leaving 11 bases between them. The CDR3 length is 16 residues. The CDR3 protein is CASSTYLSSGANVLTF. The CDR3 bases are TGCGCCAGCAGCACCTACCTGAGCTCTGGGGCCAACGTCCTGACTTTC. The complete variable domain, with remaining parts taken from reference TRBV5-1 and TRBJ2-6, reads KAGVTQTPRYLIKTRGQQVTLSCSPISGHRSVSWYQQTPGQGLQFLFEYFSETQRNKGNFPGRFSGRQFSNSRSEMNVSTLELGDSALYLCASSTYLSSGANVLTFGAGSRLTVL.

V usage is TRBV20-1 and J usage is TRBJ2-7; 10 bases line up with TRBD2. TRBJ2-5 explains the end of the DNA better; the J call may be wrong. Germline lookup yields CDR1 DFQATT and CDR2 SNEGSKA (reference sequence). This CDR3 spans 13 amino acids. Written as DNA, the CDR3 is TGCAGTGCTACCCGGACTAGCGGAGAGACCCAGTACTTC. Its translation is CSATRTSGETQYF.

The V call is TRBV5-1, the J call TRBJ1-5; 7 bases align to TRBD1. V trimming: 0 bases; J trimming: 7 bases; junction bases outside the gene matches: 7. Germline V gene sequence: CDR1 SGHRS, CDR2 YFSETQ. There are 15 residues in the CDR3. The CDR3: CASSLEGIRGQPQHF. CDR3 coding DNA: TGCGCCAGCAGCTTGGAGGGGATCAGGGGGCAGCCCCAGCATTTT.

The gene calls are TRBV5-1 and TRBJ2-1; D gene unclear. Germline V CDR1 and CDR2: SGHRS, YFSETQ. The CDR3 runs to 14 residues. Between the trimmed V and J ends, which lost 3 bases and 5 bases, there was a span of 12 bases. The CDR3 region has the DNA TGCGCCAGCAGCTGGCGCAATGAAGACAATGAGCAGTTCTTC. Amino acids: CASSWRNEDNEQFF.

This clonotype was counted a few times. The chain carries TRBV29-1 and TRBJ2-1, with a weak D call TRBD2 (6 bases). Germline loops: CDR1 SQVTM, CDR2 ANQGSEA. This CDR3 region has 12 residues. V was clipped by 4 bases and J by 4 bases, with 8 bases between them. CDR3 region: CSVGAGYNEQFF. The CDR3 nucleotides read TGCAGCGTTGGGGCGGGGTACAATGAGCAGTTCTTC.

The chain uses TRBV5-1 and TRBJ2-1, with D unresolved. CDR3 length: 14 amino acids. Trimming pared 0 bases from V and 4 bases from J, leaving 8 bases between. The V gene's germline CDR1 is SGHRS and CDR2 YFSETQ. CDR3 bases: TGCGCCAGCAGCTTGGACCTTTCTTACAATGAGCAGTTCTTC. Its protein product is CASSLDLSYNEQFF.

This clonotype came up a few times. This sequence joins TRBV12-3 or TRBV12-4 and TRBJ2-7, with TRBD1 identical over 11 bases. This CDR3 is 15 amino acids long. Trimming at V came to 4 bases and at J to 5 bases, leaving 7 bases not matched to a gene. CDR3 bases: TGTGCCAGCAGTTCCCCGGGACAGGGGGTCCACGAGCAGTACTTC. Translation gives CASSSPGQGVHEQYF.

V usage is TRBV2 and J usage is TRBJ2-7; weak D call: TRBD2 (7 bases). The V and J ends lost 1 base and 0 bases respectively, with 16 bases between them. This CDR3 has 17 residues. Germline V gives CDR1 SNHLY, CDR2 FYNNEI. CDR3 protein: CASSEGGGGPSSYEQYF. CDR3 DNA sequence: TGTGCCAGCAGTGAAGGAGGCGGGGGCCCAAGCTCCTACGAGCAGTACTTC.

This clonotype was counted between two and nine times. This chain links TRBV20-1 with TRBJ2-1; 11 nucleotides agree with TRBD2. This CDR3 region has 17 residues. Trimming at V came to 0 bases and at J to 4 bases, leaving 8 bases not matched to a gene. Germline lookup yields CDR1 DFQATT and CDR2 SNEGSKA (reference sequence). The CDR3 sequence is CSARDRLAGPLYNEQFF. The CDR3 nucleotides are TGCAGTGCTAGAGACCGACTAGCGGGACCACTTTACAATGAGCAGTTCTTC.